The present TCR beta chain was sequenced within a study of identical twins. The V end was cut by 2 bases, the J end by 1 base, with 8 bases between. This CDR3 comprises 14 residues. Germline-derived CDR1 and CDR2 are MNHNY and SVGAGI (reference sequence). TCRdb analysed the 5' RACE reads with MiXCR anew, one entry per CDR3 protein. The table has roughly 1,500,000 distinct CDR3 sequences, under 35% seen once. In every case, the donor was a healthy Caucasian. The receptor comes from a newborn girl in good health. The chain is built from TRBV6-6 and TRBJ1-2; D call uncertain. Sequencing used cord blood. This CDR3 reads CASSYMGSNYGYTF. CDR3 sequence (DNA): TGTGCCAGCAGTTACATGGGCAGTAACTATGGCTACACCTTC.